The 16 T cell receptor beta chains given below trace back to one sample, sequenced in a study of blood T cell repertoires in COVID-19. Generated by immunoSEQ multiplex PCR, the TCRdb table keeps only in-frame clones and is missing some. The repertoire consists of approximately 98,000 clones, with about four fifths occurring once and the leading ten covering roughly 4.1%. Sequenced input: peripheral blood. These TCRs come from a woman aged 70 to 79 with acute or convalescent COVID-19.

This chain uses TRBV20-1 with TRBJ1-3; D gene uncertain. Trimming pared 3 bases from V and 0 bases from J, leaving 12 bases between. From germline, CDR1 is DFQATT and CDR2 SNEGSKA (reference sequence). The CDR3 runs to 15 residues. CDR3 bases: TGCAGTGCTAGTCGGGGAGGCACCTCTGGAAACACCATATATTTT. Its protein is CSASRGGTSGNTIYF.

With respect to this clone: The same CDR3 also results from other DNA sequences found in this sample. The chain carries TRBV2 and TRBJ2-7; no clear D. The CDR3 spans 12 residues. Trimming shortened V by 4 bases and J by 3 bases, and 7 bases separated the two germline ends. Looked up from germline, CDR1 is SNHLY and CDR2 is FYNNEI. In nucleotides, the CDR3 is TGTGCCAGCAGTGGAACCGGCTACGAGCAGTACGTC. The encoded protein is CASSGTGYEQYV.

V gene TRBV15 combines with J gene TRBJ2-2, with D possibly TRBD2 on 8 matching bases. This CDR3 comprises 18 residues. Germline V gene sequence: CDR1 LNHNV, CDR2 YYDKDF (reference sequence). Between the trimmed V and J ends, which lost 0 bases and 6 bases, there was a span of 20 bases. As DNA, the CDR3 is TGTGCCACCAGCAGAGATGGGACAGCGGGAGTAGCGGCCGGGGAGCTGTTTTTT. Encoded protein: CATSRDGTAGVAAGELFF.

The CDR3 protein is CASSDGGAVSSPLHF. The CDR3, as DNA: TGTGCCAGCAGTGACGGGGGGGCCGTTAGTTCACCCCTCCACTTT. The chain carries TRBV2 and TRBJ1-6, with D possibly matching TRBD1 (6 bases). CDR1 and CDR2 (germline): SNHLY, FYNNEI. CDR3 length equals 15 residues. V gave up 3 bases and J gave up 9 bases, with 15 bases separating them.

As for this clone: A junction end diverges from the germline sequence, so it may reflect a read error. V usage is TRBV7-7 and J usage is TRBJ2-2; 10 positions match TRBD2. CDR3 size: 18 residues. Germline V CDR1 and CDR2: SSHAT, FNYEAQ (reference sequence). CDR3 sequence (DNA): TGTGCTAGCAGCTTAGTTCCTAGCGGGGGCCCGAACACCGGGGAGCTGTTTTTT. It yields the protein CASSLVPSGGPNTGELFF.

The rearrangement links TRBV6-5 to TRBJ1-4; 8 bases are shared with TRBD1. V gave up 5 bases and J gave up 4 bases; unmatched junction bases: 3. This CDR3 comprises 14 residues. Germline V lookup: CDR1 MNHEY, CDR2 SVGAGI. CDR3 amino acids: CASSRTGLNEKLFF. In DNA form, the CDR3 reads TGTGCCAGCAGTAGGACAGGGCTTAATGAAAAACTGTTTTTT.

The chain recombines TRBV10-1 with TRBJ2-3, with 7 bases lining up with TRBD2. V shed 3 bases and J 4 bases; nucleotides not matched to a gene: 7. The CDR3 is 15 amino acids. CDR1 is WNHNN, CDR2 SYGVQD, per germline (reference sequence). Here the CDR3 DNA reads TGCGCCAGCAGTGAATCTGGAGGACTAGCAGATACGCAGTATTTT. This translates into CASSESGGLADTQYF.

The chain carries TRBV27 and TRBJ2-7; the match to TRBD2 covers 7 bases. With 3 bases clipped from V and 7 bases from J, the junction kept 9 bases outside the gene matches. Germline-derived CDR1 and CDR2 are MNHEY and SMNVEV (reference sequence). This CDR3 region has 14 residues. CDR3 bases: TGTGCCAGCAGTTTCGCCGTCGGGGGGAAGGAGCAGTACTTC. As protein: CASSFAVGGKEQYF.

The V and J genes are TRBV7-2 and TRBJ2-2, with TRBD1 as a possible D gene (6 bases). The CDR3 extends over 15 amino acids. Germline CDR1 and CDR2: SGHTA and FQGNSA. V was cut by 0 bases and J by 6 bases, with 11 bases left in between. CDR3 in amino acids: CASSLAPTGSGELFF. The CDR3 nucleotides read TGTGCCAGCAGCTTAGCCCCGACAGGTTCCGGGGAGCTGTTTTTT.

This clone has only a few counts. V is TRBV6-1 and J is TRBJ1-2; D call uncertain. Germline loops: CDR1 MNHNS, CDR2 SASEGT. V was trimmed by 0 bases and J by 11 bases, leaving 13 bases between them. This CDR3 contains 13 residues. Here the CDR3 DNA reads TGTGCCAGCAGTGAAGCAGGCGGGTATCAGTACACCTTC. This sequence encodes CASSEAGGYQYTF.

This clone was counted only a few times. The genes are TRBV5-1 and TRBJ1-2; 9 nucleotides line up with TRBD1. The CDR3 consists of 13 residues. The ends lost 1 base at V and 6 bases at J; junction bases unmatched: 1. CDR1 SGHRS and CDR2 YFSETQ come from the germline V gene. The CDR3 spells CASSLRTGDGYTF. The CDR3, as DNA: TGCGCCAGCAGCTTGAGGACAGGGGATGGCTACACCTTC.

The chain uses TRBV18 and TRBJ2-1, with 7 bases matching TRBD2. V shed 3 bases, J shed 7 bases, and the junction held 3 bases outside the gene matches. CDR1 KGHSH and CDR2 LQKENI come from the germline V gene. The CDR3 spans 13 residues. CDR3 DNA: TGTGCCAGCTCACCCGGGACTACAAATGAGCAGTTCTTC. Protein product: CASSPGTTNEQFF.

The V and J genes are TRBV29-1 and TRBJ2-1, with 15 bases lining up with TRBD2. The germline V gene encodes CDR1 SQVTM and CDR2 ANQGSEA. The CDR3 sequence is 15 residues long. V shed 7 bases and J 6 bases; nucleotides not matched to a gene: 7. CDR3 loop: CSAQGTSGGRNEQFF. The CDR3, as DNA: TGCAGCGCCCAAGGGACTAGCGGGGGGCGCAATGAGCAGTTCTTC.

The chain has TRBV3-1 (or the pseudogene TRBV3-2) and TRBJ1-5; D gene unclear. In germline, CDR1 is LGHDT, CDR2 YNNKEL (reference sequence). V was cut by 9 bases and J by 3 bases, with 12 bases left in between. CDR3 length equals 13 residues. The chain's CDR3 is CASQEDPNQPQHF. The CDR3 DNA follows: TGTGCCAGTCAGGAGGACCCCAATCAGCCCCAGCATTTT.

The chain employs TRBV27 and TRBJ2-7; 7 nucleotides agree with TRBD1. V shed 5 bases and J 4 bases; nucleotides not matched to a gene: 5. The germline CDR1 and CDR2 sequences are MNHEY and SMNVEV (reference sequence). The CDR3 runs to 13 residues. CDR3 amino acids: CASSVTGRYEQYF. The CDR3 DNA follows: TGTGCCAGCAGTGTGACAGGGAGATACGAGCAGTACTTC.

The CDR3 nucleotides read TGTGCCAGCAGCCTTGGGGGGGGGTCTGGAAACACCATATATTTT. Protein product: CASSLGGGSGNTIYF. The chain has TRBV9 and TRBJ1-3; possibly TRBD1 for D (5 bases). This CDR3 comprises 15 residues. Germline V gives CDR1 SGDLS, CDR2 YYNGEE. V was shortened by 4 bases and J by 1 base, with 12 bases between the two germline ends.